This TCR beta chain emerged from a study of cytomegalovirus exposure and HLA in healthy donors. This PCR relied on a set of 60 Vbeta primers and 13 Jbeta primers. Assay: immunoSEQ multiplex PCR; the TCRdb copy retains only in-frame clones and omits some. The sample shows 120,000 or so clones, and roughly 4% sits with its ten largest clones. J was trimmed by 4 bases and V by 5 bases; bases with no gene match: 6. This CDR3 comprises 15 residues. Germline CDR1 is SGHNT and CDR2 is YENEEA. Sequencing was performed on PBMCs. This TCR was recovered from a man younger than 35 in good health and CMV-seronegative. The chain combines TRBV11-3 with TRBJ2-1; TRBD1 agrees at 9 bases. The CDR3 sequence is CASSPDRGSYNEQFF. Here the CDR3 DNA reads TGTGCCAGCAGCCCAGACAGGGGGTCTTACAATGAGCAGTTCTTC.